Sequencing of this TCR beta chain was carried out in a study of breast tumors, draining lymph nodes, adjacent tissues. Study observations and caveats: Tumor T cell lymph node origin was a supported hypothesis, not proven. Compared with lymph nodes, tumors were less diverse; compared with nontumor tissue, more.

The lymph nodes were axillary draining lymph nodes from breast cancer patients. In TCRdb, the multiplex PCR reads were re-called with MiXCR into one record per CDR3 protein. The repertoire holds 100,000 to 150,000 distinct CDR3 sequences, with 20% as singletons. This clonotype was found many times. The antigen remains undetermined. The TCR originated in a female donor with breast cancer. Some clones in this sample may be carry-over from other donors' samples. Sequencing was carried out using axillary lymph node tissue.

This CDR3 reads CASSLQGQNTIYF. The CDR3 DNA is TGTGCCAGCAGCCTCCAGGGGCAAAACACCATATATTTT. The genes are TRBV3-1 and TRBJ1-3; D might be TRBD1 (6 bases). The CDR3 runs to 13 residues. The germline CDR1 and CDR2 sequences are LGHDT and YNNKEL (reference sequence). V was shortened by 4 bases and J by 6 bases, with 10 bases between the two germline ends.